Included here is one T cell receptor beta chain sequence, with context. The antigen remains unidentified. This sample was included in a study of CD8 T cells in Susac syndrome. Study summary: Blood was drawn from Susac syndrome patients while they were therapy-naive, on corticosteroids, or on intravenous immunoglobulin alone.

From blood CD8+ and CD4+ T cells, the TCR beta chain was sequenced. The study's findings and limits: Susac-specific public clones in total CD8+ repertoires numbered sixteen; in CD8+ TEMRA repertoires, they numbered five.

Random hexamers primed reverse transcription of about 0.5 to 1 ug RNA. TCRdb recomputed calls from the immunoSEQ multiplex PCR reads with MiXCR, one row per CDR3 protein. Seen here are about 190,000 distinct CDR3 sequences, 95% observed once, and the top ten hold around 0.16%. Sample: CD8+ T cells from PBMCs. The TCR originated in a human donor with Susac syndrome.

CDR3 protein: CASSLVSSGELFF. The DNA for the CDR3 is TGTGCCAGCAGCTTAGTATCTTCCGGGGAGCTGTTTTTT. The J gene is TRBJ2-2, the V gene TRBV7-8; D unclear. Germline CDR1 and CDR2: SGHVS and FQNEAQ. This CDR3 spans 13 amino acids. The germline V and J ends were trimmed by 1 base and 6 bases, with 6 bases remaining between them. The entire variable domain, with the rest obtained from reference TRBV7-8 and TRBJ2-2, is as follows: GAGVSQSPRYKVAKRGQDVALRCDPISGHVSLFWYQQALGQGPEFLTYFQNEAQLDKSGLPSDRFFAERPEGSVSTLKIQRTQQEDSAVYLCASSLVSSGELFFGEGSRLTVL.